The clone carrying this T cell receptor (beta chain) was detected once. V was trimmed by 0 bases and J by 5 bases, leaving 8 bases between them. The V gene's germline CDR1 is SGHDT and CDR2 YYEEEE. This CDR3 spans 14 amino acids. This sample is drawn from a study of blood T cell repertoires in COVID-19. TCRdb's copy holds only in-frame clones and misses some; the assay was immunoSEQ multiplex PCR. The sample shows 450,000 to 500,000 clones, 88% of them seen only once. The source material was PBMCs or T cells enriched from blood (not recorded which). The V gene is TRBV5-6, the J gene TRBJ1-4, with D possibly TRBD1 on 5 matching bases. The source of this sequence is an older woman who had recovered from COVID-19. CDR3 amino acids: CASSLEGSNEKLFF. CDR3 coding DNA: TGTGCCAGCAGCTTGGAGGGGTCCAATGAAAAACTGTTTTTT. The full variable domain, its missing parts supplied by reference TRBV5-6 and TRBJ1-4, is DAGVTQSPTHLIKTRGQQVTLRCSPKSGHDTVSWYQQALGQGPQFIFQYYEEEERQRGNFPDRFSGHQFPNYSSELNVNALLLGDSALYLCASSLEGSNEKLFFGSGTQLSVL.